The 2 T cell receptor beta chains below come from one sample, sequenced in a study of T cell changes during pregnancy in multiple sclerosis. TCRdb's copy holds only in-frame clones and misses some; the assay was immunoSEQ multiplex PCR. The sample contains about 35,000 clones, around 93% of which appear only once. This specimen consisted of CD4+ T cells from peripheral blood mononuclear cells, obtained in the first trimester of pregnancy. The receptor set was obtained from a female donor with multiple sclerosis, enrolled in a pregnancy study.

This clone appeared a single time. The V call is TRBV5-5, the J call TRBJ2-5; TRBD1 might be the D (5 bases). The germline V and J ends were trimmed by 2 bases and 2 bases, with 7 bases remaining between them. Per germline, CDR1 SGHKS and CDR2 YYEKEE (reference sequence). There are 13 residues in the CDR3. In DNA form, the CDR3 reads TGTGCCAGCAGCTTACAGGTACAAGAGACCCAGTACTTC. This codes for CASSLQVQETQYF. Complete variable domain (other parts from reference TRBV5-5 and TRBJ2-5): DAGVTQSPTHLIKTRGQQVTLRCSPISGHKSVSWYQQVLGQGPQFIFQYYEKEERGRGNFPDRFSARQFPNYSSELNVNALLLGDSALYLCASSLQVQETQYFGPGTRLLVL.

This clone was detected a few times. The chain joins TRBV6-6 to TRBJ1-1; the D gene is possibly TRBD1 (5 bases). V lost 7 bases to trimming and J lost 0 bases, with 12 bases between them. Germline CDR1 and CDR2: MNHNY and SVGAGI (reference sequence). The CDR3 loop spans 14 amino acids. In DNA form, the CDR3 reads TGTGCCAGCAATGACAGAGTCATGAACACTGAAGCTTTCTTT. This gives the protein CASNDRVMNTEAFF.